Presented here are 29 T cell receptor beta chains from one specimen sequenced in a study of radiation and T cells in renal cell carcinoma. Time point indicated: blood 2 weeks post-SBRT. The treatment denotes: 15 Gy SBRT to primary tumor, nephrectomy 4 weeks later. Profiling relied on immunoSEQ multiplex PCR, and the TCRdb table lists in-frame clones only, not all of them. Here the sample spans over 60,000 clones, about 86% being singletons. The source was blood, collected from a patient whose treatment included radiotherapy and nephrectomy. These receptor sequences come from a woman in her 50s with renal cell carcinoma.

The J gene is TRBJ1-5, the V gene TRBV28, with TRBD1 matching 8 bases. The V gene end was trimmed by 3 bases and the J gene end by 6 bases; junction bases not matched to a gene: 7. This CDR3 comprises 15 residues. Looked up from germline, CDR1 is MDHEN and CDR2 is SYDVKM. CDR3 sequence (DNA): TGTGCCAGCAGTTTCTCTACAGGGGGGAGTCAGCCCCAGCATTTT. Its translation is CASSFSTGGSQPQHF.

CDR3 residues: CAIRQTGYDQPQHF. As DNA, the CDR3 is TGTGCCATCAGACAGACAGGTTACGATCAGCCCCAGCATTTT. The chain uses TRBV10-3 and TRBJ1-5; a possible D gene is TRBD1 (6 bases). Trimming pared 6 bases from V and 5 bases from J, leaving 14 bases between. This CDR3 is 14 amino acids long. The germline CDR1 and CDR2 sequences are ENHRY and SYGVKD.

The V gene is TRBV7-9, the J gene TRBJ1-1; D is uncertain. CDR1 and CDR2 (germline): SEHNR, FQNEAQ (reference sequence). The CDR3 runs 15 residues. The V end was cut by 1 base, the J end by 3 bases, with 12 bases between. The CDR3 here is CASSLVKVADTEAFF. In DNA, the CDR3 is TGTGCCAGCAGCTTAGTTAAGGTAGCCGACACTGAAGCTTTCTTT.

This clone has just a few counts. This chain connects TRBV9 to TRBJ2-1; 10 bases are shared with TRBD2. V trimming: 2 bases; J trimming: 0 bases; junction bases outside the gene matches: 11. The germline gives CDR1 SGDLS, CDR2 YYNGEE. The CDR3 spans 19 residues. As DNA, the CDR3 is TGTGCCAGCAGCGTCCCGGCTAGCGGGGGATCTAGCTCCTACAATGAGCAGTTCTTC. Amino acids: CASSVPASGGSSSYNEQFF.

This clone was seen only once. The chain carries TRBV7-9 and TRBJ2-5; 7 bases are a match to TRBD2. CDR1 SEHNR and CDR2 FQNEAQ come from the germline V gene (reference sequence). Trimming removed 5 bases from V and 1 base from J; junction bases left unmatched: 4. The CDR3 totals 14 residues. Here the CDR3 reads CASSPGTTQETQYF. The CDR3 nucleotides read TGTGCCAGCAGCCCGGGGACTACCCAAGAGACCCAGTACTTC.

The genes are TRBV5-1 and TRBJ1-1; D is unclear. CDR1 and CDR2 from the germline V gene are SGHRS and YFSETQ. The CDR3 sequence is 13 residues long. The V and J ends lost 0 bases and 0 bases respectively, with 3 bases between them. The CDR3 loop reads CASSLGVNTEAFF. The CDR3, as DNA: TGCGCCAGCAGCTTGGGAGTGAACACTGAAGCTTTCTTT.

The chain employs TRBV28 and TRBJ2-7; 9 positions agree with TRBD1. The CDR3 length is 16 residues. Germline V CDR1 and CDR2: MDHEN, SYDVKM. With V trimmed by 4 bases and J by 4 bases, 11 bases remained unmatched. The chain's CDR3 is CASSSTGTGISYEQYF. The CDR3 nucleotides read TGTGCCAGCAGTTCGACCGGGACAGGGATTTCTTACGAGCAGTACTTC.

As DNA, the CDR3 is TGTGCCAGCAGCTTAAACAGGGCTAACACTGAAGCTTTCTTT. It is translated as CASSLNRANTEAFF. The chain is built from TRBV7-2 and TRBJ1-1, with D possibly being TRBD1 (6 bases). V was clipped by 2 bases and J by 2 bases, with 9 bases between them. This CDR3 is built from 14 residues. Per germline, CDR1 SGHTA and CDR2 FQGNSA. The full variable domain, its missing parts supplied by reference TRBV7-2 and TRBJ1-1, is GAGVSQSPSNKVTEKGKDVELRCDPISGHTALYWYRQSLGQGLEFLIYFQGNSAPDKSGLPSDRFSAERTGGSVSTLTIQRTQQEDSAVYLCASSLNRANTEAFFGQGTRLTVV.

In this sample, this clone turned up once. CDR3 nucleotide sequence: TGTGCCAGTACCCCCCAAGCTGGGGAGGGAGAGACCCAGTACTTC. Protein: CASTPQAGEGETQYF. V is TRBV19 and J is TRBJ2-5, with 7 nucleotides matching TRBD2. CDR1 and CDR2 from the germline V gene are LNHDA and SQIVND (reference sequence). There are 15 residues in the CDR3. Germline trimming cut 7 bases from V and 4 bases from J; bases unmatched to any gene: 12.

The V gene is TRBV9, the J gene TRBJ2-1; 9 bases align to TRBD2. Germline values: CDR1 SGDLS, CDR2 YYNGEE. This CDR3 is built from 16 residues. V lost 4 bases to trimming and J lost 2 bases; unmatched junction nucleotides: 7. The CDR3 sequence: CASSLIAGAAYNEQFF. The CDR3, as DNA: TGTGCCAGCAGCCTCATAGCGGGGGCGGCCTACAATGAGCAGTTCTTC.

The V call is TRBV21-1, the J call TRBJ2-1. TRBV21-1 is termed a pseudogene. This CDR3 has 11 amino acids. CDR3 bases: TGTGCCAGCAAGTATCGGCCCTTGATGTTCTTC. This encodes CASKYRPLMFF.

This sequence joins TRBV7-6 and TRBJ2-7; TRBD2 agrees at 13 bases. Germline V CDR1 and CDR2: SGHVS, FNYEAQ. This CDR3 has 15 amino acids. V shed 5 bases and J 7 bases; nucleotides not matched to a gene: 8. CDR3 sequence reads: CASSTRLAGGQEQYF. Written as DNA, the CDR3 is TGTGCCAGCAGCACCCGACTAGCGGGAGGTCAAGAGCAGTACTTC.

This clone was seen just once. The chain joins TRBV27 to TRBJ1-5, with 7 positions matching TRBD1. Germline V gene data show CDR1 as MNHEY and CDR2 as SMNVEV (reference sequence). CDR3 length: 16 residues. Trimming took 4 bases from V and 2 from J; bases not matched to a gene: 8. The CDR3 is CASSSNRGWGNQPQHF. As DNA, the CDR3 is TGTGCCAGCAGTTCAAACAGGGGATGGGGCAATCAGCCCCAGCATTTT.

V and J are TRBV28 and TRBJ2-7; 11 nucleotides line up with TRBD2. Per the germline V gene, CDR1 is MDHEN and CDR2 is SYDVKM. This CDR3 region has 15 residues. Trimming at V came to 5 bases and at J to 4 bases, leaving 7 bases not matched to a gene. The CDR3 loop is CASSLATSGIYEQYF. CDR3 sequence (DNA): TGTGCCAGCAGTCTGGCGACTAGCGGGATATACGAGCAGTACTTC.

The CDR3 protein is CASSLATSGRDRPGELFF. The CDR3 DNA reads as TGCGCCAGCAGCTTGGCCACTAGCGGGAGGGATCGACCCGGGGAGCTGTTTTTT. The chain uses TRBV5-1 and TRBJ2-2, with 13 bases aligning to TRBD2. Germline lookup yields CDR1 SGHRS and CDR2 YFSETQ. Trimming took 0 bases from V and 6 from J; bases not matched to a gene: 8. CDR3 length: 18 amino acids.

This chain uses TRBV4-3 with TRBJ1-2, with D maybe TRBD1 (5 bases). V lost 0 bases to trimming and J lost 3 bases, with 11 bases between them. Germline V gives CDR1 LGHNA, CDR2 YSLEER. This CDR3 region has 15 residues. The CDR3 spells CASSQDRAGYYGYTF. CDR3 nucleotides: TGCGCCAGCAGCCAAGATAGGGCAGGGTACTATGGCTACACCTTC.

This chain connects TRBV12-5 to TRBJ1-1, with D possibly TRBD1 on 5 matching bases. CDR3 length: 14 amino acids. V shed 7 bases and J shed 4 bases, with 16 bases lying between them. In germline, CDR1 is LGHNT, CDR2 FRNRAP. The CDR3 region has the DNA TGTGCTAGTGCCCCGGACACAAGAGGCACTGAAGCTTTCTTT. The encoded protein is CASAPDTRGTEAFF.

This chain joins TRBV5-1 and TRBJ2-5, with 8 bases that match TRBD1. Near its end, the DNA agrees better with TRBJ2-7, so the J call may be wrong. The CDR3 runs to 13 residues. The germline V gene encodes CDR1 SGHRS and CDR2 YFSETQ. The CDR3 DNA reads TGCGCCAGCAGCTCGGACAGGGCCTACGAGCAGTACTTC. Its protein product is CASSSDRAYEQYF.

The V call is TRBV11-2, the J call TRBJ1-4; no clear D. The CDR3 consists of 12 residues. The ends were cut back, 5 bases at V and 8 bases at J, with 9 bases in the middle. From germline, CDR1 is SGHAT and CDR2 FQNNGV. CDR3 coding DNA: TGTGCCAGCAGCCCAAGCTGGGAAAAACTGTTTTTT. This gives the protein CASSPSWEKLFF.

The chain joins TRBV20-1 to TRBJ2-7; 7 nucleotides line up with TRBD1. The CDR3 runs to 11 residues. Germline V lookup: CDR1 DFQATT, CDR2 SNEGSKA (reference sequence). After removal of 5 bases from V and 2 bases from J, the junction contained 0 bases not matched to a gene. This CDR3 reads CSAGQAYEQYF. DNA for the CDR3: TGCAGTGCTGGACAGGCCTACGAGCAGTACTTC.

The rearrangement uses TRBV7-2 and TRBJ1-4; D is ambiguous. This CDR3 has 17 residues. The germline V gene has CDR1 SGHTA and CDR2 FQGNSA. V lost 5 bases and J 0 bases, leaving 16 bases between the germline ends. This CDR3 is CASSVFGAGATNEKLFF. CDR3 sequence (DNA): TGTGCCAGCAGCGTCTTTGGAGCCGGGGCAACTAATGAAAAACTGTTTTTT.

This chain's CDR3 is CASSNRVRETQYF. The DNA of the CDR3 is TGTGCCAGCAGTAACAGGGTTCGGGAGACCCAGTACTTC. The genes are TRBV7-9 and TRBJ2-5, with D tentatively TRBD1 (6 bases). Germline V gene lookup returns CDR1 SEHNR and CDR2 FQNEAQ (reference sequence). The CDR3 loop spans 13 amino acids. Trimming pared 6 bases from V and 5 bases from J, leaving 13 bases between.

The rearrangement uses TRBV4-2 and TRBJ2-3, with 10 positions matching TRBD2. Per germline, CDR1 LGHNA and CDR2 YNFKEQ. J gave up 2 bases and V 4 bases, and 21 bases lay outside the gene matches. CDR3 length: 21 residues. CDR3 protein: CASSPQAKTSLAGASTDTQYF. In DNA, the CDR3 is TGTGCCAGCAGCCCCCAGGCTAAGACTTCGCTAGCGGGGGCCTCCACAGATACGCAGTATTTT.

V usage is TRBV7-2 and J usage is TRBJ2-2; 8 bases map to TRBD2. Unmatched junction bases numbered 5, after V lost 2 bases and J lost 6 bases. Germline V gene data show CDR1 as SGHTA and CDR2 as FQGNSA. This CDR3 has 15 residues. The CDR3 loop reads CASSLSGSTAGELFF. CDR3 in DNA: TGTGCCAGCAGCTTAAGCGGGAGCACCGCCGGGGAGCTGTTTTTT.

This clone has only one observation. V gene TRBV28 combines with J gene TRBJ1-1; no definite D call. V was cut by 6 bases and J by 5 bases, with 16 bases left in between. Germline CDR1 is MDHEN and CDR2 is SYDVKM. This CDR3 has 14 residues. CDR3 sequence: CASRPLEANTEAFF. The DNA for the CDR3 is TGTGCCAGCAGACCCTTAGAGGCGAATACTGAAGCTTTCTTT.

This rearrangement joins TRBV21-1 to TRBJ2-7. TRBV21-1 is reported as a pseudogene. This CDR3 is built from 17 residues. The CDR3 DNA sequence: TGTGCCAGCAGCACACAGGGGGGACTAGATGCTTCCTACGAGCAGTACTTC. It specifies CASSTQGGLDASYEQYF.

The CDR3 here is CASSQDVGGPTYEQYF. CDR3 DNA: TGCGCCAGCAGCCAAGACGTAGGAGGACCGACCTACGAGCAGTACTTC. The V and J genes are TRBV4-3 and TRBJ2-7, with TRBD2 as a possible D gene (5 bases). V lost 0 bases and J lost 2, with 14 bases in between. CDR1 is LGHNA and CDR2 is YSLEER in the germline V gene. The CDR3 length is 16 residues.

The V and J genes are TRBV9 and TRBJ2-1; D may be TRBD2 (7 bases). The CDR3 contains 12 residues. Trimming took 7 bases from V and 4 from J, leaving 9 bases between them. Germline assignment: CDR1 SGDLS and CDR2 YYNGEE. CDR3: CASGGAYNEQFF. For the CDR3, the DNA is TGTGCCAGCGGGGGGGCTTACAATGAGCAGTTCTTC.

The V and J genes are TRBV5-8 and TRBJ1-4; no clear D gene. The CDR3 covers 17 residues. Between the trimmed V and J ends, which lost 0 bases and 0 bases, there was a span of 12 bases. Germline V lookup: CDR1 SGHTS, CDR2 YDEGEE. CDR3 region: CASSLGATGATNEKLFF. The CDR3 DNA reads as TGTGCCAGCAGCTTGGGCGCCACCGGGGCAACTAATGAAAAACTGTTTTTT.